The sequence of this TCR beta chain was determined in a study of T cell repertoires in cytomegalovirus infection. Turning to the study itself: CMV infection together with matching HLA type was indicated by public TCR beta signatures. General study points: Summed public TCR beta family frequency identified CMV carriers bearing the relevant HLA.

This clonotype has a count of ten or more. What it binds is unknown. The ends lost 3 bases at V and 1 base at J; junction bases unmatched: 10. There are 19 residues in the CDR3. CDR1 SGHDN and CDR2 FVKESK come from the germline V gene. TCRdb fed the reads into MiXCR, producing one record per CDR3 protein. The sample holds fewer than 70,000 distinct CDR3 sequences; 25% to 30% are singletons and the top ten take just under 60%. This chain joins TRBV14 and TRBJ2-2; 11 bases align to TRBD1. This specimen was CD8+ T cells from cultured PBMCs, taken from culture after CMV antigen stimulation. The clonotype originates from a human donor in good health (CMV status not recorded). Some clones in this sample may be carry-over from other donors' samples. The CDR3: CASSHFSRDRGVNTGELFF. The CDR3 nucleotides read TGTGCCAGCAGCCACTTTTCCCGGGACAGGGGGGTGAACACCGGGGAGCTGTTTTTT.